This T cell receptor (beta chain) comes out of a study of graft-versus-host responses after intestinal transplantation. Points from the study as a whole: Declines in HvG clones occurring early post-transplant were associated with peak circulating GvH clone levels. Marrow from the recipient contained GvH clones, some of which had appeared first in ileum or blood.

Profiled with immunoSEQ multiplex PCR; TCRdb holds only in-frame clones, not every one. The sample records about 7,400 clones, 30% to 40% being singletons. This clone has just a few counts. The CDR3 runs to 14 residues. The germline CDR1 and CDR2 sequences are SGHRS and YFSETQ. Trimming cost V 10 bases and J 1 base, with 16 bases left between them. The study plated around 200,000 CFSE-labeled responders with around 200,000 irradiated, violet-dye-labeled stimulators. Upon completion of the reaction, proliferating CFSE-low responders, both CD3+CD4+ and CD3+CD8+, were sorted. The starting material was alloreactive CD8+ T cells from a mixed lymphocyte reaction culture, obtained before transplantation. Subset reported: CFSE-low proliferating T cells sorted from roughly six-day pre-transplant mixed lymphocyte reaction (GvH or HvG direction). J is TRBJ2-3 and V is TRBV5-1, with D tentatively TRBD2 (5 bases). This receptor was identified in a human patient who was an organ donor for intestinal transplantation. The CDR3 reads CAGPDYPRTDTQYF. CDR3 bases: TGCGCCGGACCTGACTATCCCCGCACAGATACGCAGTATTTT.